Below, 22 T cell receptor beta chains from the same sample are listed, as sequenced in a study of blood T cell repertoires in COVID-19. The method was immunoSEQ multiplex PCR; TCRdb's version includes in-frame clones alone and lacks a portion of them. The table shows about 240,000 clones, with more than 75% occurring only once. Sequences were obtained from peripheral blood. The receptor source for this set is a man at least 80 years old with acute or convalescent COVID-19.

The gene calls are TRBV27 and TRBJ2-7; 9 positions agree with TRBD1. CDR1 is MNHEY, CDR2 SMNVEV, per germline (reference sequence). V gave up 8 bases and J gave up 3 bases; unmatched junction bases: 20. The CDR3 extends over 18 amino acids. CDR3 coding DNA: TGTGCCAGCGCCCGATACAGGGGGCGAAGAGAAATGGGCTACGAGCAGTACTTC. This codes for CASARYRGRREMGYEQYF.

The chain employs TRBV25-1 and TRBJ1-1, with 7 positions matching TRBD1. In germline, CDR1 is MGHDK, CDR2 SYGVNS. The CDR3 is made up of 15 amino acids. The V gene end was trimmed by 8 bases and the J gene end by 1 base; junction bases not matched to a gene: 10. Here the CDR3 DNA reads TGTGCCAGCTCTTCCCTTGGGACAGCGAACACTGAAGCTTTCTTT. Translated, it gives CASSSLGTANTEAFF.

The V gene is TRBV5-4, the J gene TRBJ1-1; TRBD1 agrees at 9 bases. The CDR3 is made up of 18 amino acids. The germline V gene encodes CDR1 SGHNT and CDR2 YYREEE (reference sequence). The V and J ends lost 0 bases and 1 base, in that order; junction bases with no gene match: 10. The CDR3 sequence: CASSLALDRGWRNTEAFF. The CDR3 bases are TGTGCCAGCAGCTTGGCCCTGGACAGGGGTTGGAGGAACACTGAAGCTTTCTTT. Combining the CDR3 with reference TRBV5-4 and TRBJ1-1 gives the whole variable domain ETGVTQSPTHLIKTRGQQVTLRCSSQSGHNTVSWYQQALGQGPQFIFQYYREEENGRGNFPPRFSGLQFPNYSSELNVNALELDDSALYLCASSLALDRGWRNTEAFFGQGTRLTVV.

The chain employs TRBV6-2 or TRBV6-3 and TRBJ1-1, with TRBD1 identical over 7 bases. Per the germline V gene, CDR1 is MNHEY and CDR2 is SVGEGT. V gave up 0 bases and J gave up 3 bases; unmatched junction bases: 4. The CDR3 runs 15 residues. DNA of the CDR3: TGTGCCAGCAGTTACTCTCCCCAGGGGGACACTGAAGCTTTCTTT. It yields the protein CASSYSPQGDTEAFF.

The chain recombines TRBV5-1 with TRBJ2-1; 7 positions match TRBD2. The germline V gene has CDR1 SGHRS and CDR2 YFSETQ. This CDR3 has 15 residues. The V segment lost 2 bases and the J segment 5 bases; nucleotides outside the gene matches: 7. The CDR3 protein is CASSFREGGNNEQFF. The CDR3 DNA sequence: TGCGCCAGCAGCTTTAGGGAGGGCGGCAACAATGAGCAGTTCTTC.

CDR3 loop: CASSSGTGAKETQYF. In DNA form, the CDR3 reads TGCGCCAGCAGCTCGGGGACAGGGGCTAAAGAGACCCAGTACTTC. The chain recombines TRBV5-1 with TRBJ2-5, with TRBD1 matching over 10 bases. The CDR3 runs to 15 residues. Trimming at V came to 3 bases and at J to 3 bases, leaving 5 bases not matched to a gene. In germline, CDR1 is SGHRS, CDR2 YFSETQ.

This clone was picked up one time. The chain combines TRBV5-1 with TRBJ2-1, with TRBD2 as a possible D gene (5 bases). Trimming took 3 bases from V and 4 from J, leaving 11 bases between them. The germline V gene encodes CDR1 SGHRS and CDR2 YFSETQ. The CDR3 has 14 amino acids. CDR3 coding DNA: TGCGCCAGCAGCTCGCCCCCGGGATACAATGAGCAGTTCTTC. It is translated as CASSSPPGYNEQFF.

This rearrangement joins TRBV18 to TRBJ2-1, with a weak D call TRBD2 (5 bases). Germline CDR1 is KGHSH and CDR2 is LQKENI. The germline V and J ends were trimmed by 6 bases and 7 bases, with 13 bases remaining between them. This CDR3 is 13 amino acids long. The DNA of the CDR3 is TGTGCCAGCTCGCAAGTGGGAGCTAATGAGCAGTTCTTC. Protein sequence: CASSQVGANEQFF.

The V gene is TRBV2, the J gene TRBJ1-5, with D maybe TRBD1 (5 bases). The CDR3 sequence is 15 residues long. Trimming took off 5 bases at V and 0 bases at J, with 11 bases between the two ends. The germline V gene has CDR1 SNHLY and CDR2 FYNNEI. The CDR3 DNA follows: TGTGCCAGCAGTCCCGGGACTAATAGCAATCAGCCCCAGCATTTT. Its translation: CASSPGTNSNQPQHF. Full variable domain (remainder filled in from reference TRBV2 and TRBJ1-5): EPEVTQTPSHQVTQMGQEVILRCVPISNHLYFYWYRQILGQKVEFLVSFYNNEISEKSEIFDDQFSVERPDGSNFTLKIRSTKLEDSAMYFCASSPGTNSNQPQHFGDGTRLSIL.

The V call is TRBV5-1, the J call TRBJ2-5, with TRBD1 as a possible D gene (5 bases). V was pared by 2 bases and J by 5 bases, with 10 bases between. The CDR3 contains 13 residues. Germline lookup yields CDR1 SGHRS and CDR2 YFSETQ. CDR3: CASSFGRAETQYF. Here the CDR3 DNA reads TGCGCCAGCAGCTTCGGCAGGGCTGAGACCCAGTACTTC.

This clone has only one observation. The CDR3 DNA follows: TGTGCCACCAGTGCAGGATCCCGCACAGATACGCAGTATTTT. Translated, it gives CATSAGSRTDTQYF. This chain connects TRBV24-1 to TRBJ2-3; D is unclear. Trimming removed 5 bases from V and 1 base from J, with 9 bases in between. The germline V gene encodes CDR1 KGHDR and CDR2 SFDVKD. The CDR3 sequence is 14 residues long.

The V and J genes are TRBV6-5 and TRBJ1-6; D possibly corresponds to TRBD1 (6 bases). From germline, CDR1 is MNHEY and CDR2 SVGAGI. This CDR3 is 15 amino acids long. Deletions cut 5 bases from V and 7 bases from J, with 15 bases between. In DNA, the CDR3 is TGTGCCAGCAGTACCGACCGACAGGCCAATTCACCCCTCCACTTT. Translating gives CASSTDRQANSPLHF.

The chain recombines TRBV5-1 with TRBJ2-1; D is unresolved. Trimming took 7 bases from V and 0 from J, leaving 5 bases between them. The length of the CDR3 is 12 residues. Germline CDR1 SGHRS, CDR2 YFSETQ. This chain's CDR3 is CASWSSYNEQFF. The CDR3 DNA reads as TGCGCCAGCTGGAGCTCCTACAATGAGCAGTTCTTC.

The chain carries TRBV10-3 and TRBJ2-1, with TRBD2 matching over 12 bases. This CDR3 is built from 17 residues. Trimming removed 6 bases from V and 6 bases from J; junction bases left unmatched: 12. Germline CDR1 is ENHRY and CDR2 is SYGVKD. CDR3 amino acids: CAIREERLAGGLNEQFF. Written as DNA, the CDR3 is TGTGCCATCAGGGAAGAGCGGCTAGCGGGGGGGCTCAATGAGCAGTTCTTC.

The gene calls are TRBV19 and TRBJ2-4; D may be TRBD2 (5 bases). This CDR3 has 16 residues. The V and J ends lost 3 bases and 0 bases respectively, with 12 bases between them. Per the germline V gene, CDR1 is LNHDA and CDR2 is SQIVND (reference sequence). In nucleotides, the CDR3 is TGTGCCAGTAGTATCAATAGCGCCATAGCCAAAAACATTCAGTACTTC. Translation gives CASSINSAIAKNIQYF.

The V gene is TRBV28, the J gene TRBJ2-5; 10 bases map to TRBD1. Germline V gene sequence: CDR1 MDHEN, CDR2 SYDVKM. CDR3 length equals 16 residues. The junction had 13 bases not matched to a gene; V was cut back by 5 bases and J by 7 bases. The CDR3 bases are TGTGCCAGCAGTCCCCCGGGACAGGGGTTTTTGGGGACCCAGTACTTC. Its protein product is CASSPPGQGFLGTQYF.

V usage is TRBV2 and J usage is TRBJ2-7; weak D call: TRBD2 (5 bases). The germline V and J ends were trimmed by 4 bases and 6 bases, with 16 bases remaining between them. The CDR3 spans 14 residues. The germline gives CDR1 SNHLY, CDR2 FYNNEI. The CDR3 DNA sequence: TGTGCCAGCAGTGTTCGGAGGTCCCGGGGCGAGCAGTACTTC. Its translation is CASSVRRSRGEQYF.

This chain links TRBV5-4 with TRBJ2-7; a possible D gene is TRBD1 (6 bases). CDR3 length: 14 amino acids. Between the trimmed V and J ends, which lost 4 bases and 0 bases, there was a span of 11 bases. CDR1 is SGHNT and CDR2 is YYREEE in the germline V gene (reference sequence). In DNA form, the CDR3 reads TGTGCCAGCAGCCAAAACAGGGACTCCTACGAGCAGTACTTC. Translation: CASSQNRDSYEQYF.

About this clone itself: The junction differs from germline at one of its ends, possibly a read error. This sequence joins TRBV3-1 (or the pseudogene TRBV3-2) and TRBJ2-5; 10 bases map to TRBD2. CDR3 size: 15 residues. The germline V gene has CDR1 LGHDT and CDR2 YNNKEL (reference sequence). CDR3 DNA sequence: TGTGCCAGCACCCAACTTAGCGGGAGGAGGGGGACCCAGTACTTC. It translates to CASTQLSGRRGTQYF.

The chain employs TRBV5-1 and TRBJ1-6; 7 nucleotides match TRBD1. Germline loops: CDR1 SGHRS, CDR2 YFSETQ. CDR3 length equals 15 residues. Trimming cost V 5 bases and J 3 bases; bases outside gene matches: 5. CDR3: CASSVGTDYNSPLHF. CDR3 nucleotides: TGCGCCAGCAGTGTCGGGACAGACTATAATTCACCCCTCCACTTT.

This chain uses TRBV28 with TRBJ1-6; 7 bases line up with TRBD1. CDR1 and CDR2 (germline): MDHEN, SYDVKM. The CDR3 spans 14 residues. Germline trimming cut 5 bases from V and 10 bases from J; bases unmatched to any gene: 8. CDR3: CASSGGGERSPLHF. In DNA, the CDR3 is TGTGCCAGCAGTGGAGGGGGCGAGAGATCACCCCTCCACTTT.

The rearrangement uses TRBV21-1 and TRBJ1-3; TRBD1, the table's D call, was not compared with the DNA. TRBV21-1 is deemed a pseudogene. The CDR3 is 16 amino acids. The CDR3 DNA reads as TGTGCCAGCAGTCCCGGGACAGGGTTAACTGGAAACACCATATATTTT. This sequence encodes CASSPGTGLTGNTIYF.